The 32 T cell receptor beta chains below all came from one sample that was sequenced in a study of regulatory T cells in long-lasting Graves disease (dated by TCRdb to 2020 to 2022). The time point label of this sample denotes: newly diagnosed GD, antithyroid drugs for less than 3 months. For both TCR sequencing and RNA sequencing, RNA was extracted from PBMCs in TRIzol. Library preparation was by multiplex PCR. TCRdb shows the sequencer as Illumina HiSeq 4000. iRepertoire HTBI primers and Arm-PCR amplification of CDR3 regions were used to construct TCR beta libraries. Using fastp trimming at Q25 and MiXCR clonotype assembly, TCRdb reanalyzed the public sequencing data and kept in-frame beta chains. One record per CDR3 amino acid sequence lists the most common genes and DNA. This sample is represented by 200,000 to 250,000 distinct CDR3 sequences; roughly 21% of them were singletons. The biggest ten clones account for approximately 14% of the sample.

The material was peripheral blood mononuclear cells (PBMCs), obtained at new diagnosis, from a patient treated with antithyroid drugs. These receptors came from a female donor with Graves disease.

This clonotype was found a few times. The chain employs TRBV6-5 and TRBJ1-6; no firm D call. The V end was cut by 2 bases, the J end by 0 bases, with 8 bases between. The CDR3 sequence is 16 residues long. Germline V gives CDR1 MNHEY, CDR2 SVGAGI. This chain's CDR3 is CASSYAFNSYNSPLHF. Here the CDR3 DNA reads TGTGCCAGCAGTTACGCCTTCAACTCCTATAATTCACCCCTCCACTTT.

This chain connects TRBV20-1 to TRBJ2-3; TRBD2 aligns across 12 bases. The V segment lost 5 bases and the J segment 2 bases; nucleotides outside the gene matches: 5. This CDR3 is built from 15 residues. CDR1 is DFQATT and CDR2 is SNEGSKA in the germline V gene (reference sequence). CDR3 DNA sequence: TGCAGTGCTGGAGGACTAGCGGGAACCACAGATACGCAGTATTTT. This gives the protein CSAGGLAGTTDTQYF.

Note on this clonotype: A much larger clone lies a single base off, so this may be a read error. This likely comes from a read error, as the CDR3 has no conserved phenylalanine or tryptophan at its end. The chain links TRBV7-8 to TRBJ2-1, with D perhaps matching TRBD1 (6 bases). This CDR3 is built from 16 residues. Germline V gene sequence: CDR1 SGHVS, CDR2 FQNEAQ. V shed 5 bases and J shed 8 bases, with 22 bases lying between them. Here the CDR3 reads CASSRLRDKGRDEQFS. In DNA, the CDR3 is TGTGCCAGCAGCCGCCTCCGGGACAAGGGAAGGGATGAGCAGTTCTCC.

This clonotype was detected many times. This chain joins TRBV30 and TRBJ1-4, with 10 positions matching TRBD1. V lost 2 bases to trimming and J lost 0 bases; unmatched junction nucleotides: 12. CDR3 size: 19 residues. Looked up from germline, CDR1 is GTSNPN and CDR2 is SVGIG (reference sequence). In DNA form, the CDR3 reads TGTGCCTGGAGTCCTCCTAGCGGGACAGGGGAATCAACTAATGAAAAACTGTTTTTT. It specifies CAWSPPSGTGESTNEKLFF.

This clonotype was counted at least ten times. The V call is TRBV7-8, the J call TRBJ2-7; maybe TRBD1 (5 bases). Germline values: CDR1 SGHVS, CDR2 FQNEAQ. The CDR3 length is 16 residues. V was clipped by 3 bases and J by 7 bases, with 22 bases between them. CDR3 loop: CASSFTPRQGFWEQYF. The CDR3 DNA reads as TGTGCCAGCAGCTTCACGCCGAGGCAGGGTTTTTGGGAGCAGTACTTC. The full variable domain, with the rest looked up from reference TRBV7-8 and TRBJ2-7, is GAGVSQSPRYKVAKRGQDVALRCDPISGHVSLFWYQQALGQGPEFLTYFQNEAQLDKSGLPSDRFFAERPEGSVSTLKIQRTQQEDSAVYLCASSFTPRQGFWEQYFGPGTRLTVT.

There are many counts of this clonotype. The J gene is TRBJ2-7, the V gene TRBV3-1, with TRBD2 as a possible D gene (6 bases). V was clipped by 0 bases and J by 0 bases, with 12 bases between them. The CDR3 consists of 16 residues. Germline loops: CDR1 LGHDT, CDR2 YNNKEL (reference sequence). CDR3 region: CASSQDASALSYEQYF. The CDR3 DNA is TGTGCCAGCAGCCAAGATGCTAGCGCCCTCTCCTACGAGCAGTACTTC.

The CDR3 sequence is CAIARGHGYEQYF. The CDR3 DNA sequence: TGTGCCATTGCGCGCGGTCATGGTTACGAGCAGTACTTC. V gene TRBV6-1 combines with J gene TRBJ2-7; D remains unclear. V lost 10 bases, J lost 4 bases, and 17 bases lay in between. The CDR3 contains 13 residues. Germline V gives CDR1 MNHNS, CDR2 SASEGT.

About this clonotype: At one end, the junction sequence differs from germline, possibly due to a read error. This chain links TRBV10-1 with TRBJ2-1; 10 bases map to TRBD2. Germline V gives CDR1 WNHNN, CDR2 SYGVQD (reference sequence). The CDR3 is made up of 18 amino acids. The CDR3 sequence: CASSETTTSGGAYNEQLF. The CDR3 DNA follows: TGCGCCAGCAGTGAGACGACTACGAGCGGGGGGGCCTACAATGAGCAGCTCTTC.

Details on this clonotype: This sequence may be a read error, since a much larger clone differs from it by one base. The chain couples TRBV20-1 to TRBJ1-6; D is unresolved. V was cut by 2 bases and J by 10 bases, with 21 bases left in between. The CDR3 loop spans 16 amino acids. Looked up from germline, CDR1 is DFQATT and CDR2 is SNEGSKA (reference sequence). The CDR3 bases are TGCAGTGCTAGATCCTTTACAAAGTCGGCAGAATCACCCCTCCACTTT. Amino acid sequence: CSARSFTKSAESPLHF.

This clonotype was seen at least ten times. The chain has TRBV20-1 and TRBJ2-2; 8 nucleotides line up with TRBD2. The CDR3 runs 16 residues. CDR1 DFQATT and CDR2 SNEGSKA come from the germline V gene (reference sequence). The V segment lost 4 bases and the J segment 4 bases; nucleotides outside the gene matches: 11. CDR3 residues: CSAKGRAGDGTGELFF. The CDR3 DNA reads TGCAGTGCTAAAGGGCGAGCGGGAGATGGCACCGGGGAGCTGTTTTTT.

This clonotype was observed a few times. The rearrangement uses TRBV7-9 and TRBJ2-6; possibly TRBD1 or TRBD2 for D (5 bases each). Germline CDR1 and CDR2: SEHNR and FQNEAQ (reference sequence). Deletions cut 5 bases from V and 0 bases from J, with 8 bases between. The CDR3 length is 15 residues. CDR3 bases: TGTGCCAGCAGCCCGGGGCTCTCTGGGGCCAACGTCCTGACTTTC. As protein: CASSPGLSGANVLTF.

The chain uses TRBV19 and TRBJ2-1; TRBD2 is a possible D gene (6 bases). The V end was cut by 5 bases, the J end by 8 bases, with 22 bases between. Germline CDR1 reads LNHDA; CDR2 reads SQIVND (reference sequence). CDR3 length equals 16 residues. The DNA for the CDR3 is TGTGCCAGTAGTTCACTCGGGGGACGGGAGATGTATGAGCAGTTCTTC. Its translation: CASSSLGGREMYEQFF.

Note on this clonotype: A far larger clone is off by one base, so a read error is likely. The chain combines TRBV7-9 with TRBJ2-5; the match to TRBD2 covers 13 bases. Germline V gene lookup returns CDR1 SEHNR and CDR2 FQNEAQ (reference sequence). The CDR3 loop spans 18 amino acids. CDR3 sequence: CASSSRLAGGWPQETQCF. In DNA form, the CDR3 reads TGTGCCAGCAGCTCAAGACTAGCGGGAGGATGGCCCCAAGAGACCCAGTGCTTC.

This clonotype was counted ten times or more. The CDR3 sequence is CATSEVAGGTGELFF. CDR3 DNA: TGTGCCACCAGTGAAGTAGCGGGAGGCACCGGGGAGCTGTTTTTT. The gene calls are TRBV24-1 and TRBJ2-2; 10 bases match TRBD2. The germline V gene has CDR1 KGHDR and CDR2 SFDVKD. CDR3 length: 15 residues. V shed 4 bases, J shed 4 bases, and the junction held 2 bases outside the gene matches.

To note about this clonotype: Possible read error: a much larger clone is one base away. This chain joins TRBV5-1 and TRBJ2-7; the match to TRBD1 covers 8 bases. J lost 7 bases, V lost 4 bases, and 10 bases had no gene match. Per germline, CDR1 SGHRS and CDR2 YFSETQ. The CDR3 consists of 14 residues. The CDR3 sequence is CASSADREGNEQYF. The CDR3 DNA reads as TGCGCCAGCAGCGCGGACAGGGAAGGCAATGAGCAGTACTTC.

This clonotype has more than one count but fewer than ten. The chain joins TRBV19 to TRBJ2-7, with 7 bases identical to TRBD1. Germline values: CDR1 LNHDA, CDR2 SQIVND (reference sequence). This CDR3 has 17 residues. V lost 1 base, J lost 0 bases, and 9 bases stayed unmatched. The CDR3 DNA reads TGTGCCAGTAGTATAGTAAGACAGGGAAAGAGCTCCTACGAGCAGTACTTC. Encoded protein: CASSIVRQGKSSYEQYF.

This clonotype was counted at least ten times. The chain employs TRBV5-1 and TRBJ2-3; 8 positions agree with TRBD1. V shed 4 bases and J 0 bases; nucleotides not matched to a gene: 1. The CDR3 extends over 14 amino acids. Germline-derived CDR1 and CDR2 are SGHRS and YFSETQ. This chain's CDR3 is CASSRTGSTDTQYF. Here the CDR3 DNA reads TGCGCCAGCAGCCGGACAGGGAGCACAGATACGCAGTATTTT. Combining the CDR3 with reference TRBV5-1 and TRBJ2-3 gives the whole variable domain KAGVTQTPRYLIKTRGQQVTLSCSPISGHRSVSWYQQTPGQGLQFLFEYFSETQRNKGNFPGRFSGRQFSNSRSEMNVSTLELGDSALYLCASSRTGSTDTQYFGPGTRLTVL.

This clonotype was counted many times. The CDR3 DNA is TGTGCCAGCAGCCAGGAGTTCTCTGGAAACACCATATATTTT. Its translation: CASSQEFSGNTIYF. The V and J genes are TRBV11-2 and TRBJ1-3; D call uncertain. The CDR3 is 14 residues long. Germline V gene lookup returns CDR1 SGHAT and CDR2 FQNNGV. Trimming took off 5 bases at V and 0 bases at J, with 8 bases between the two ends.

The sample holds a few counts of this clonotype. V gene TRBV5-5 combines with J gene TRBJ2-7, with unresolved D. This CDR3 spans 14 amino acids. V dropped 4 bases and J dropped 0 bases, with 11 bases sitting between them. Germline CDR1 and CDR2: SGHKS and YYEKEE (reference sequence). The CDR3 DNA is TGTGCCAGCAGCCCCGACATGAGCTCCTACGAGCAGTACTTC. Amino acids: CASSPDMSSYEQYF.

Ten or more counts support this clonotype. J is TRBJ1-3 and V is TRBV28; D is unclear. V lost 3 bases to trimming and J lost 0 bases, with 9 bases between them. The CDR3 has 15 residues. In germline, CDR1 is MDHEN, CDR2 SYDVKM. Written as DNA, the CDR3 is TGTGCCAGCAGTTTGAGTCAGCTCTCTGGAAACACCATATATTTT. Translation: CASSLSQLSGNTIYF.

The gene calls are TRBV7-3 and TRBJ1-5, with TRBD1 matching 7 bases. Trimming removed 3 bases from V and 2 bases from J; junction bases left unmatched: 4. This CDR3 spans 15 amino acids. CDR1 and CDR2 from the germline V gene are SGHTA and FQGTGA. The CDR3: CASSLTGTGNQPQHF. The CDR3 bases are TGTGCCAGCAGCTTGACTGGGACAGGCAATCAGCCCCAGCATTTT.

This clonotype was detected a few times. V gene TRBV12-3 or TRBV12-4 combines with J gene TRBJ1-5; D is undetermined. The CDR3 extends over 12 amino acids. Trimming took 5 bases from V and 6 from J, leaving 8 bases between them. The CDR3 DNA is TGTGCCAGCAGTAGAAGGGCTCAGCCCCAGCATTTT. It codes for CASSRRAQPQHF.

The V call is TRBV7-9, the J call TRBJ1-4; TRBD1 aligns across 9 bases. Germline V gene sequence: CDR1 SEHNR, CDR2 FQNEAQ (reference sequence). This CDR3 is 14 amino acids long. Losses at the gene ends were 5 bases for V and 6 bases for J; bases not matched to a gene: 4. The chain's CDR3 is CASSSGTGHEKLFF. The CDR3 nucleotides are TGTGCCAGCAGCAGCGGGACAGGGCATGAAAAACTGTTTTTT.

This rearrangement joins TRBV4-2 to TRBJ2-3; D remains unclear. Germline V gene data show CDR1 as LGHNA and CDR2 as YNFKEQ. Trimming removed 0 bases from V and 3 bases from J, with 7 bases in between. The CDR3 is made up of 14 amino acids. CDR3 loop: CASSQERYTDTQYF. The CDR3, as DNA: TGTGCCAGCAGCCAAGAGAGGTATACAGATACGCAGTATTTT.

A few counts support this clonotype. The chain uses TRBV7-2 and TRBJ1-2, with a weak D call TRBD1 (5 bases). V was cut by 5 bases and J by 2 bases, with 15 bases left in between. This CDR3 has 15 amino acids. From germline, CDR1 is SGHTA and CDR2 FQGNSA. The CDR3 region has the DNA TGTGCCAGCAGCAAGAGCCGGGACTTCAACTATGGCTACACCTTC. It specifies CASSKSRDFNYGYTF.

This clonotype was seen ten or more times. The chain recombines TRBV2 with TRBJ2-1; the match to TRBD2 covers 10 bases. The germline CDR1 and CDR2 sequences are SNHLY and FYNNEI. V shed 4 bases, J shed 7 bases, and the junction held 10 bases outside the gene matches. The CDR3 is made up of 16 amino acids. The CDR3 reads CASSGQSGGAANEQFF. DNA for the CDR3: TGTGCCAGCAGTGGCCAGAGCGGGGGGGCCGCAAATGAGCAGTTCTTC.

The sample holds many counts of this clonotype. The chain combines TRBV10-1 with TRBJ2-1, with D perhaps matching TRBD1 or TRBD2 (5 bases each). The CDR3 runs 13 residues. The V end was cut by 5 bases, the J end by 5 bases, with 10 bases between. CDR1 WNHNN and CDR2 SYGVQD come from the germline V gene (reference sequence). CDR3 region: CASSPGRDNEQFF. Written as DNA, the CDR3 is TGCGCCAGCAGTCCGGGACGCGACAATGAGCAGTTCTTC.

This clonotype was detected many times. The chain employs TRBV4-3 and TRBJ2-7; D is possibly TRBD2 (5 bases). The CDR3 has 15 residues. V lost 1 base and J lost 4, with 14 bases in between. CDR1 is LGHNA and CDR2 is YSLEER in the germline V gene. The CDR3 protein is CASSQVADGNYEQYF. CDR3 DNA sequence: TGCGCCAGCAGCCAAGTCGCCGACGGGAATTACGAGCAGTACTTC.

In its sample, this clonotype was seen many times. The gene calls are TRBV11-2 and TRBJ2-7; tentatively, D is TRBD1 or TRBD2 (5 bases each). CDR1 and CDR2 from the germline V gene are SGHAT and FQNNGV. Trimming removed 5 bases at V and 2 bases at J, with 13 bases between. The CDR3 extends over 14 amino acids. The CDR3 sequence is CASSPPGRPYEQYF. As DNA, the CDR3 is TGTGCCAGCAGCCCCCCGGGACGACCCTACGAGCAGTACTTC.

This clonotype was found many times. The chain links TRBV3-1 to TRBJ1-3, with D unresolved. Trimming removed 1 base from V and 4 bases from J, with 11 bases in between. This CDR3 region has 15 residues. Per germline, CDR1 LGHDT and CDR2 YNNKEL (reference sequence). The DNA of the CDR3 is TGTGCCAGCAGCCAAGCATTGGGGTCAGGAAACACCATATATTTT. This translates into CASSQALGSGNTIYF. Looking up the rest from reference TRBV3-1 and TRBJ1-3 gives the full variable domain: DTAVSQTPKYLVTQMGNDKSIKCEQNLGHDTMYWYKQDSKKFLKIMFSYNNKELIINETVPNRFSPKSPDKAHLNLHINSLELGDSAVYFCASSQALGSGNTIYFGEGSWLTVV.

This chain uses TRBV12-3 or TRBV12-4 with TRBJ1-4, with D possibly matching TRBD1 (5 bases). The CDR3 length is 14 residues. Trimming stripped 3 bases from V and 5 bases from J, with 10 bases between. Here the CDR3 DNA reads TGTGCCAGCAGTTTGGGGGGGGGGAATGAAAAACTGTTTTTT. Its protein is CASSLGGGNEKLFF.

This clonotype was observed at least ten times. This rearrangement joins TRBV6-2 or TRBV6-3 to TRBJ2-5; 8 nucleotides agree with TRBD1. The V segment lost 7 bases and the J segment 3 bases; nucleotides outside the gene matches: 4. Germline values: CDR1 MNHEY, CDR2 SVGEGT. The CDR3 has 13 amino acids. The CDR3 DNA reads TGTGCCAGCAAGAAGACAGGGGAAGAGACCCAGTACTTC. This encodes CASKKTGEETQYF.